The present entry profiles one TCR beta chain with its context. Its target is unknown. These data come from a study of OX40 agonist ivuxolimab in advanced cancers. Across the whole study: Ivuxolimab, an agonistic anti-OX40 (CD134) antibody, was given to patients. Earlier anti-PD-1, anti-PD-L1 or anti-CTLA-4 therapy was permitted; 35% to 50% had received some. Findings of the study overall: A proportion of nonresponders additionally exhibited low normalized T-cell clonal expansion.

Clones were read by immunoSEQ multiplex PCR, and TCRdb kept only the in-frame ones, dropping some. The sample carries tens of thousands of clones, roughly 88% recorded once. The sequence came from an adult with an advanced solid tumor such as melanoma, head and neck, liver or kidney cancer. This material consisted of CD4+ or CD8+ T cells sorted from blood, taken in a trial of the OX40 agonist ivuxolimab.

CDR3 protein: CASSVSGGAVGANVLTF. CDR3 DNA sequence: TGTGCCAGCAGCGTGAGCGGGGGGGCTGTTGGGGCCAACGTCCTGACTTTC. The rearrangement uses TRBV9 and TRBJ2-6; 10 positions match TRBD2. Germline assignment: CDR1 SGDLS and CDR2 YYNGEE. This CDR3 is built from 17 residues. Trimming at V came to 2 bases and at J to 3 bases, leaving 5 bases not matched to a gene.